The next 30 T cell receptor beta chains were all read from a single sample in a study of shared clonotypes between healthy human individuals. Profiling relied on immunoSEQ multiplex PCR, and the TCRdb table lists in-frame clones only, not all of them. This table has about 1.4 million clones, over 95% appearing once. Sequencing used naive CD4+ T cells sorted from blood. Documented subset: CD45RA+ positively selected. The receptors were gathered from a man under 40 in good health.

The chain links TRBV2 to TRBJ2-7, with 10 bases identical to TRBD2. The CDR3 runs 16 residues. V lost 6 bases, J lost 3 bases, and 11 bases stayed unmatched. The germline CDR1 and CDR2 sequences are SNHLY and FYNNEI. CDR3: CASRPYSVAGGYEQYF. As DNA, the CDR3 is TGTGCCAGCAGGCCCTACTCGGTAGCGGGGGGCTACGAGCAGTACTTC.

The rearrangement uses TRBV7-8 and TRBJ2-3, with D perhaps being TRBD1 or TRBD2 (7 bases each). The CDR3 is made up of 17 amino acids. Trimming stripped 4 bases from V and 4 bases from J, with 21 bases between. Germline V gene sequence: CDR1 SGHVS, CDR2 FQNEAQ. This chain's CDR3 is CASSWGGQSNSADTQYF. In DNA, the CDR3 is TGTGCCAGCAGCTGGGGGGGACAGTCCAACTCAGCAGATACGCAGTATTTT.

This sequence joins TRBV11-3 and TRBJ2-2; a weak D match, TRBD2 (6 bases). The V and J ends lost 5 bases and 0 bases respectively, with 16 bases between them. Germline CDR1 reads SGHNT; CDR2 reads YENEEA. CDR3 size: 17 residues. The CDR3 here is CASSRWGAGSNTGELFF. The CDR3 nucleotides read TGTGCCAGCAGCCGTTGGGGTGCGGGGTCGAACACCGGGGAGCTGTTTTTT.

The gene calls are TRBV9 and TRBJ1-2; D is unresolved. Trimming took 3 bases from V and 3 from J, leaving 9 bases between them. Germline V CDR1 and CDR2: SGDLS, YYNGEE. The CDR3 contains 13 residues. This chain's CDR3 is CASSGPKDYGYTF. CDR3 nucleotides: TGTGCCAGCAGCGGCCCGAAGGACTATGGCTACACCTTC.

As to this clone: Additional DNA sequences in this sample encode the identical CDR3. The gene calls are TRBV5-4 and TRBJ2-7; D is ambiguous. Trimming removed 0 bases from V and 3 bases from J, with 4 bases in between. There are 12 residues in the CDR3. Germline V CDR1 and CDR2: SGHNT, YYREEE (reference sequence). The CDR3 DNA follows: TGTGCCAGCAGCTTGGTGGGCTACGAGCAGTACTTC. Amino acids: CASSLVGYEQYF.

V gene TRBV11-2 combines with J gene TRBJ1-3; D perhaps matches TRBD1 (6 bases). Germline V lookup: CDR1 SGHAT, CDR2 FQNNGV. The CDR3 is 16 residues long. V lost 5 bases and J lost 0, with 14 bases in between. CDR3 residues: CASSARGRLSGNTIYF. The DNA for the CDR3 is TGTGCCAGCAGCGCCCGGGGGCGCCTCTCTGGAAACACCATATATTTT. Full variable domain (remainder filled in from reference TRBV11-2 and TRBJ1-3): EAGVAQSPRYKIIEKRQSVAFWCNPISGHATLYWYQQILGQGPKLLIQFQNNGVVDDSQLPKDRFSAERLKGVDSTLKIQPAKLEDSAVYLCASSARGRLSGNTIYFGEGSWLTVV.

J is TRBJ2-1 and V is TRBV6-1, with 13 bases aligning to TRBD2. After removal of 6 bases from V and 4 bases from J, the junction contained 3 bases not matched to a gene. Germline values: CDR1 MNHNS, CDR2 SASEGT. This CDR3 is 15 amino acids long. Here the CDR3 reads CASRGTSGTYNEQFF. The CDR3 DNA follows: TGTGCCAGCAGAGGGACTAGCGGGACTTACAATGAGCAGTTCTTC.

The rearrangement links TRBV15 to TRBJ2-7; 7 bases are shared with TRBD1. Unmatched junction bases numbered 11, after V lost 9 bases and J lost 3 bases. In germline, CDR1 is LNHNV, CDR2 YYDKDF (reference sequence). The CDR3 totals 14 residues. The CDR3 spells CATSRQGGHYEQYF. In DNA form, the CDR3 reads TGTGCCACATCAAGACAGGGTGGCCACTACGAGCAGTACTTC. Complete variable domain (other parts from reference TRBV15 and TRBJ2-7): DAMVIQNPRYQVTQFGKPVTLSCSQTLNHNVMYWYQQKSSQAPKLLFHYYDKDFNNEADTPDNFQSRRPNTSFCFLDIRSPGLGDTAMYLCATSRQGGHYEQYFGPGTRLTVT.

The chain has TRBV18 and TRBJ1-3, with D uncertain. The CDR3 loop spans 16 amino acids. The germline gives CDR1 KGHSH, CDR2 LQKENI. The germline V and J ends were trimmed by 5 bases and 1 base, with 15 bases remaining between them. CDR3 amino acids: CASSETLGVSGNTIYF. CDR3 in DNA: TGTGCCAGCTCAGAAACCCTCGGGGTTTCTGGAAACACCATATATTTT.

This chain joins TRBV5-4 and TRBJ2-2; possibly TRBD2 for D (6 bases). The CDR3 covers 16 residues. Germline CDR1 reads SGHNT; CDR2 reads YYREEE (reference sequence). The V end lost 2 bases, the J end lost 5 bases, and 16 bases lay between the germline ends. In nucleotides, the CDR3 is TGTGCCAGCAGCTTACTACGGCGGGGAATTACCGGGGAGCTGTTTTTT. It yields the protein CASSLLRRGITGELFF.

The gene calls are TRBV5-6 and TRBJ2-3, with 9 bases fitting TRBD2. Unmatched junction bases numbered 6, after V lost 2 bases and J lost 2 bases. CDR3 length equals 16 residues. The germline V gene encodes CDR1 SGHDT and CDR2 YYEEEE. The CDR3 nucleotides are TGTGCCAGCAGCTTTTGGCCTAGCGGGGACACAGATACGCAGTATTTT. This codes for CASSFWPSGDTDTQYF.

CDR3 DNA sequence: TGTGCCAGCAGCTCCAATCGGGGACCGGCGGGGCTGTTTTTT. This translates into CASSSNRGPAGLFF. V is TRBV7-9 and J is TRBJ2-2; either TRBD1 or TRBD2 may fit D (5 bases each). V shed 4 bases and J shed 13 bases, with 19 bases lying between them. This CDR3 is 14 amino acids long. Per germline, CDR1 SEHNR and CDR2 FQNEAQ (reference sequence).

The CDR3 region has the DNA TGTGCCAGCAGTGAATGGCGGGAAAGCACAGATACGCAGTATTTT. This codes for CASSEWRESTDTQYF. The chain carries TRBV2 and TRBJ2-3, with a weak D call TRBD2 (6 bases). V dropped 2 bases and J dropped 0 bases, with 9 bases sitting between them. This CDR3 has 15 amino acids. Germline assignment: CDR1 SNHLY and CDR2 FYNNEI.

This clone was detected once. The CDR3 sequence is CASSREDEKLFF. The CDR3 bases are TGTGCCAGCAGCCGCGAGGATGAAAAACTGTTTTTT. The chain employs TRBV5-4 and TRBJ1-4; no firm D call. CDR1 and CDR2 from the germline V gene are SGHNT and YYREEE (reference sequence). The V and J ends lost 4 bases and 6 bases respectively, with 7 bases between them. This CDR3 has 12 residues. The variable domain in full, completed from reference TRBV5-4 and TRBJ1-4, reads ETGVTQSPTHLIKTRGQQVTLRCSSQSGHNTVSWYQQALGQGPQFIFQYYREEENGRGNFPPRFSGLQFPNYSSELNVNALELDDSALYLCASSREDEKLFFGSGTQLSVL.

The V gene is TRBV23-1, the J gene TRBJ1-1; TRBD1 is a possible D gene (6 bases). TRBV23-1 is treated as an ORF (open reading frame) with a function not yet certain. The CDR3 loop spans 15 amino acids. Trimming removed 3 bases at V and 0 bases at J, with 11 bases between. This chain's CDR3 is CASSQSTGMNTEAFF. CDR3 bases: TGCGCCAGCAGTCAGTCCACAGGGATGAACACTGAAGCTTTCTTT.

The J gene is TRBJ2-3, the V gene TRBV5-1, with 7 bases that match TRBD2. The V segment lost 0 bases and the J segment 1 base; nucleotides outside the gene matches: 8. This CDR3 is built from 17 residues. CDR1 is SGHRS and CDR2 is YFSETQ in the germline V gene. CDR3 DNA: TGCGCCAGCAGCTTGGCGTCTTGGGAGGGTGGCACAGATACGCAGTATTTT. It translates to CASSLASWEGGTDTQYF. The whole variable domain, remainder taken from reference TRBV5-1 and TRBJ2-3, is KAGVTQTPRYLIKTRGQQVTLSCSPISGHRSVSWYQQTPGQGLQFLFEYFSETQRNKGNFPGRFSGRQFSNSRSEMNVSTLELGDSALYLCASSLASWEGGTDTQYFGPGTRLTVL.

The chain joins TRBV18 to TRBJ2-5; D uncertain. The germline CDR1 and CDR2 sequences are KGHSH and LQKENI. This CDR3 has 15 residues. The V and J ends lost 4 bases and 1 base respectively, with 13 bases between them. This chain's CDR3 is CASSLDINTQETQYF. CDR3 in DNA: TGTGCCAGCTCACTAGACATAAATACCCAAGAGACCCAGTACTTC.

The gene calls are TRBV10-3 and TRBJ1-1; 8 bases are a match to TRBD1. The CDR3 covers 14 residues. Unmatched junction bases numbered 3, after V lost 5 bases and J lost 1 base. Germline CDR1 reads ENHRY; CDR2 reads SYGVKD. The CDR3, as DNA: TGTGCCATCAGTAGACAGGGGCAGAACACTGAAGCTTTCTTT. Translating it yields CAISRQGQNTEAFF.

The genes are TRBV7-2 and TRBJ2-1; D is tentatively TRBD1 or TRBD2 (5 bases each). The CDR3 length is 13 residues. CDR1 is SGHTA and CDR2 is FQGNSA in the germline V gene. V gave up 5 bases and J gave up 6 bases, with 11 bases separating them. The DNA of the CDR3 is TGTGCCAGCAGCCCCCCGGGGCCCAATGAGCAGTTCTTC. Protein product: CASSPPGPNEQFF.

As to this clone: This CDR3 is also generated by other DNA sequences in the sample. The rearrangement joins TRBV18 to TRBJ2-3; 7 nucleotides align to TRBD2. Per germline, CDR1 KGHSH and CDR2 LQKENI. The CDR3 totals 15 residues. J gave up 3 bases and V 1 base, and 4 bases lay outside the gene matches. The CDR3 spells CASSPLAGRTDTQYF. In DNA form, the CDR3 reads TGTGCCAGCTCACCACTAGCGGGTAGGACAGATACGCAGTATTTT.

This rearrangement joins TRBV5-1 to TRBJ1-4; weak D call: TRBD1 (5 bases). The V end was cut by 1 base, the J end by 1 base, with 17 bases between. Germline CDR1 reads SGHRS; CDR2 reads YFSETQ. This CDR3 region has 18 residues. CDR3 coding DNA: TGCGCCAGCAGCTTGATGGACCCCAGGGCCTTAACTAATGAAAAACTGTTTTTT. Its protein is CASSLMDPRALTNEKLFF.

V gene TRBV5-8 combines with J gene TRBJ1-5, with 7 nucleotides matching TRBD1. The junction had 5 bases not matched to a gene; V was cut back by 0 bases and J by 5 bases. Germline-derived CDR1 and CDR2 are SGHTS and YDEGEE. The CDR3 has 15 residues. CDR3 loop: CASSLGFTGDQPQHF. The CDR3 nucleotides read TGTGCCAGCAGCTTGGGTTTTACAGGGGATCAGCCCCAGCATTTT.

The rearrangement uses TRBV5-4 and TRBJ2-3, with D possibly matching TRBD2 (7 bases). The ends were cut back, 4 bases at V and 7 bases at J, with 19 bases in the middle. The CDR3 contains 15 residues. The V gene's germline CDR1 is SGHNT and CDR2 YYREEE (reference sequence). The CDR3: CASSLGGLAPYTQYF. The CDR3 DNA follows: TGTGCCAGCAGCCTGGGGGGGCTTGCCCCCTATACGCAGTATTTT.

The chain links TRBV9 to TRBJ2-1; TRBD1 might be the D (6 bases). V was trimmed by 0 bases and J by 7 bases, leaving 14 bases between them. From germline, CDR1 is SGDLS and CDR2 YYNGEE. The CDR3 has 15 residues. This chain's CDR3 is CASSVELRGGNEQFF. CDR3 DNA: TGTGCCAGCAGCGTAGAGTTGCGAGGGGGTAATGAGCAGTTCTTC.

The CDR3 sequence is CASSRGLISGSYNEQFF. The CDR3 DNA reads as TGCGCCAGCAGCCGGGGACTTATTAGCGGTTCCTACAATGAGCAGTTCTTC. The chain is built from TRBV4-3 and TRBJ2-1; TRBD2 is a possible D gene (6 bases). The V and J ends lost 4 bases and 1 base respectively, with 17 bases between them. CDR3 length: 17 residues. Germline assignment: CDR1 LGHNA and CDR2 YSLEER.

This sequence joins TRBV11-2 and TRBJ2-4; D is unclear. The germline CDR1 and CDR2 sequences are SGHAT and FQNNGV. The CDR3 runs 14 residues. Trimming left V 5 bases short and J 2 bases short, with 10 bases between. The CDR3 DNA reads as TGTGCCAGCAGCGAGCCCGTTCCCAAAAACATTCAGTACTTC. It is translated as CASSEPVPKNIQYF.

The chain employs TRBV7-2 and TRBJ2-7, with 8 bases aligning to TRBD2. Germline trimming cut 5 bases from V and 3 bases from J; bases unmatched to any gene: 12. Germline CDR1 SGHTA, CDR2 FQGNSA. The CDR3 totals 16 residues. CDR3 in DNA: TGTGCCAGCAGCCATCTCGGACTAGCCTCGCTCTACGAGCAGTACTTC. The encoded protein is CASSHLGLASLYEQYF. The entire variable domain, with the rest obtained from reference TRBV7-2 and TRBJ2-7, is as follows: GAGVSQSPSNKVTEKGKDVELRCDPISGHTALYWYRQSLGQGLEFLIYFQGNSAPDKSGLPSDRFSAERTGGSVSTLTIQRTQQEDSAVYLCASSHLGLASLYEQYFGPGTRLTVT.

The rearrangement uses TRBV19 and TRBJ2-7; TRBD2 aligns across 9 bases. V lost 0 bases and J lost 2; bases outside the gene matches: 5. The CDR3 consists of 16 residues. Germline CDR1 is LNHDA and CDR2 is SQIVND (reference sequence). CDR3 residues: CASSIDRLADTYEQYF. CDR3 coding DNA: TGTGCCAGTAGTATAGACCGACTAGCGGACACCTACGAGCAGTACTTC.

V is TRBV10-1 and J is TRBJ2-3; D tentatively fits TRBD1 or TRBD2 (6 bases each). The CDR3 loop spans 15 amino acids. Trimming took 2 bases from V and 2 from J, leaving 11 bases between them. From germline, CDR1 is WNHNN and CDR2 SYGVQD (reference sequence). In DNA form, the CDR3 reads TGCGCCAGCAGTGAGAAGGGGGGCACCACAGATACGCAGTATTTT. Translating gives CASSEKGGTTDTQYF.

This chain uses TRBV9 with TRBJ2-5; tentatively, D is TRBD1 (5 bases). Per the germline V gene, CDR1 is SGDLS and CDR2 is YYNGEE. The CDR3 extends over 14 amino acids. The V end was cut by 3 bases, the J end by 1 base, with 10 bases between. The CDR3 nucleotides read TGTGCCAGCAGCGGACTTAGGGGCCAAGAGACCCAGTACTTC. It specifies CASSGLRGQETQYF.